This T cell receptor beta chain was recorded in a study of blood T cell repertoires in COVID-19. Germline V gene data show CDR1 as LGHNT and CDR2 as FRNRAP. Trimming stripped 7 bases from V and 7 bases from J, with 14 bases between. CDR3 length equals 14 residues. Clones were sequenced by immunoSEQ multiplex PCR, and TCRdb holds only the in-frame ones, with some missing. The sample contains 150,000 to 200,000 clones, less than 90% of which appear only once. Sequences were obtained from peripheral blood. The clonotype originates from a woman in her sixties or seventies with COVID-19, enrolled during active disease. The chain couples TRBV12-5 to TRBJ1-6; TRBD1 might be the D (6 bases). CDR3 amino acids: CASAWDISNSPLHF. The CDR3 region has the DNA TGTGCTAGTGCCTGGGACATTTCGAATTCACCCCTCCACTTT.